This T cell receptor beta chain was captured by sequencing in a study of cytomegalovirus exposure and HLA in healthy donors (dated by TCRdb to about 2017). For context, the study as a whole: In an earlier analysis of around 540 of the donors, 276 Gb of sequence data and approximately 120 million unique TCR beta sequences from 150 million to 200 million T cells were reported. An early release that covered about 600 HLA-typed donors contained approximately 300 gigabases of sequencing data and approximately 85 million unique TCR sequences. The genetic ancestry cluster associated with self-reported Caucasian donors included about 81% of the roughly 410 genotyped donors. The study aimed to test whether signatures of past pathogen exposure could be identified by cataloging public T cell receptors. Using immunosequencing, the study profiled T cell repertoires from about 650 subjects and related those repertoires to cytomegalovirus serostatus. In addition to the first cohort of around 670 subjects, a separate validation cohort of approximately 130 different subjects was used. The study combined high-throughput TCR immunosequencing, statistical association of individual TCRs with disease status, and machine learning to predict cytomegalovirus infection status. In a later analysis, previously published TCR beta repertoires from several hundred donors were re-analyzed and high-resolution HLA genotyping was added so that TCR occurrence patterns could be studied. In the later analysis, no new phenotypic data were used to find candidate immune exposures; instead, reliance was placed on TCR beta sequences and their occurrence across donors. An earlier analysis of fewer than 750 of the donors used high-throughput TCR beta sequencing to judge whether each TCR beta V gene segment behaved as functional or pseudogenic. Alongside the repertoire data, information on donor age, sex, ethnicity and CMV serostatus was compiled. In a later genetic analysis, genome-wide SNP genotypes for about 65% of the 666 donors were used, and that subset was treated as a discovery cohort. All discovery cohort repertoires had been generated on a single sequencing platform. Both class I and class II loci were covered by HLA typing, at four-digit resolution. The number of typed donors differed by locus: about 629-630 for A, B, C, DRB1 and DQB1; approximately 520 for DQA1; some 610 for DPA1; and some 430 for DPB1. Because of strong linkage in the cohort, five DR-DQ haplotypes were treated as single units for association and clustering. On average, around 230,000 unique TCR beta nucleotide sequences were sequenced per donor among roughly 430 genotyped donors of the cohort, with roughly 20% of those sequences being non-productive. The paper as a whole reports these results and caveats: According to a later genetic analysis, donors in an Asian-associated ancestry cluster had fewer N-insertions in productive TCRs than the roughly 670-donor mean. It was suggested by the authors that the approach could potentially be generalized to other disease states and immunological phenotypes. A later analysis found that HLA-associated TCR beta chains were more clonally expanded and had lower generation probabilities than equally common non-associated chains. In a later analysis, most CMV-associated TCR beta chains were found to appear HLA-restricted, with HLA associations seemingly driven largely by CMV exposure. V-gene and J-gene trimming of TCR beta chains was associated with a missense DCLRE1C variant in a later genetic analysis, and the association was replicated in an independent cohort. In a later analysis, several top co-occurrence clusters were reported to appear linked to parvovirus B19, influenza, CMV and Epstein-Barr virus. A total of fewer than 200 TCR beta chains were listed by the study as associated with cytomegalovirus. A cluster of highly shared sequence variants was judged likely to represent a technical artifact of the sequencing pipeline. A further reported finding was that TCR beta sequences accurately predicted the HLA-A and HLA-B alleles for most subjects in the first cohort. While some public TCRs were present in many individuals, most TCR sequences turned up only very rarely across donors. In a later analysis, 15,000 to 20,000 TCR beta sequences were associated with specific HLA alleles at a false discovery rate of 0.05. The only immune exposure information available for the cohort was CMV serostatus. A few of the identified cytomegalovirus-associated TCR beta chains were confirmed in vitro to be specific for cytomegalovirus antigens. Over 15 rarely observed V segments, including chromosome 9 orphons, were excluded from the earlier analysis of a few hundred of the donors because counts were too low. Sequencing depth was assumed to be roughly uniform across donors in the presence/absence analyses, though that assumption may not hold. In an earlier analysis of under 600 of the donors, most TCR beta V segments were observed in productive rearrangements about 87% or about 30% of the time, broadly matching IMGT annotations. In a later analysis, TCR association rates were found to vary across HLA loci, with the most associated TCRs seen for DRB1 alleles and the fewest for HLA-C alleles. Linkage disequilibrium might explain the correlated functional status among segregating V segments, but an unknown experimental factor could not be ruled out. Only TCR beta chains were sequenced in this cohort, and the absence of alpha or paired-chain data limited detectable features. When HLA alleles, especially DR and DQ, strongly co-occurred, TCR associations were difficult to assign to individual alleles. The classifier was reported to diagnose cytomegalovirus status with high specificity and sensitivity in both the original and validation cohorts. Because the 87-base-pair reads could not distinguish some IMGT-functional V segments, including TRBV6-2 and TRBV6-3, those segments were excluded. Because HLA typing was unavailable for some donors at each locus, only the typed subset was used in association tests.

The cohort consisted of some 670 healthy bone marrow donors. At the time of sampling, every cohort member was nominally healthy, though immune exposures that went unrecorded were likely present. The donor was CMV seronegative and was included in the group of a few hundred seronegative cohort members. Every donor gave a peripheral blood sample, and the peripheral blood mononuclear cells from that sample were used for TCR beta sequencing. The Qiagen DNeasy Blood Extraction Kit was used to extract genomic DNA from the blood cell samples. CDR1 and CDR2 (SGHRS, YFSETQ) derive from the germline V gene. Measured from the cysteine to the phenylalanine, the CDR3 is 13 residues long. Of all the DNA, just the CDR3 is kept, 39 bases in frame from base 1. Notes on this clone: Its antigen remains unidentified. Base qualities are not provided; no much larger clone lies one nucleotide away.

Receptor amplification or capture employed the immunoSEQ multiplex PCR assay. For the multiplex PCR, a mixture combining 60 forward primers for TCR Vbeta segments and 13 reverse primers for TCR Jbeta segments was used. The CDR3 region of rearranged TCR beta genes was amplified from genomic DNA by a multiplex PCR assay. The Illumina HiSeq System was used to sequence the amplified TCR beta libraries as 87-base-pair reads. In the paper's pipeline: In a later analysis, 70 million to 95 million unique TCR beta chains were counted across the roughly 670 repertoires, and approximately 11 million of these chains were shared by at least two donors. A nearest-neighbor algorithm error-corrected the raw reads and collapsed the reads into unique sequences, merging closely related sequences to remove PCR and sequencing errors. V, D and J gene segments were assigned by aligning CDR3 sequences to IMGT reference sequences. For a sequence to be retained, a match of at least six nucleotides was required to both a V gene segment and a J gene segment. Rearrangements were classified as productive when the CDR3 lacked stop codons and remained in frame with V and J, and all other rearrangements were classified as non-productive. Following IMGT convention, CDR3 was defined as the stretch from the second conserved V-encoded cysteine to the conserved J-encoded phenylalanine. In an earlier analysis of more than 550 of the donors, sequences lacking an unambiguous match to a single V gene segment were excluded. An earlier analysis of just under 600 of the donors called V segments functional above 56.7% productive rearrangements and segregating when the between-donor standard deviation exceeded 5%. A statistical classification framework was built for diagnosing cytomegalovirus status from the catalog of TCR beta chain sequences. In a later analysis, TCR nucleotide sequences were compared against IMGT/GENE-DB human TR gene sequences so that V and J genes could be assigned. A later analysis assigned CDR3 sequences and most-parsimonious VDJ recombination scenarios with the TCRdist pipeline. In a later analysis, each TCR beta chain was defined by its CDR3 amino acid sequence together with its V-gene family, and reads without a unique V-gene family were excluded. In a later analysis, 500 to 700 highly shared, low-generation-probability nucleotide sequences were removed to address suspected cross-contamination and a sequencing artifact. A later analysis calculated a clonal expansion index for each public chain from normalized within-repertoire ranks of inferred template counts. In a later analysis, generation probabilities were computed using a VDJ recombination model fitted to out-of-frame rearrangements, and the results were checked against IGoR. A later analysis scored TCR-TCR, TCR-HLA and TCR-CMV co-occurrence with hypergeometric tests, applying a repertoire-size bias correction to TCR pairs. To estimate false discovery rates, a later analysis permuted the HLA or CMV assignments 20 times. In a later analysis, co-occurring TCRs were grouped with DBSCAN, and TCRdist sequence similarity was added when clustering was performed within HLA-allele-positive subsets. Repertoires with fewer than 30,000 or more than 120,000 public chains were left out of co-occurrence clustering, as were about 5 repertoires with anomalous nucleotide sharing. TCRdb's version of the immuneACCESS table is confined to in-frame rearrangements and falls short of the full clone set. An unresolved V gene accounts for under half of the shortfall where checked; the remainder is of unknown origin. The V and J calls and clone size are taken from that table; D and trimming were inferred from the DNA. The sample has 110,000 to 150,000 clones on record, approximately 80% of them singletons. The ten largest make up roughly 4.8% of the sample.

The sequence links TRBV5-1 to TRBJ2-5; 7 middle bases align to TRBD2. TRBJ2-7 matches the DNA end more closely, so the J call is doubtful. This TCR came from a man in his forties or fifties in good health and CMV-seronegative. Material for sequencing was PBMCs. The CDR3 protein is CASSPVGRPEQYF. The nucleotide sequence is given as TGCGCCAGCAGCCCGGTCGGGAGGCCCGAGCAGTACTTC.